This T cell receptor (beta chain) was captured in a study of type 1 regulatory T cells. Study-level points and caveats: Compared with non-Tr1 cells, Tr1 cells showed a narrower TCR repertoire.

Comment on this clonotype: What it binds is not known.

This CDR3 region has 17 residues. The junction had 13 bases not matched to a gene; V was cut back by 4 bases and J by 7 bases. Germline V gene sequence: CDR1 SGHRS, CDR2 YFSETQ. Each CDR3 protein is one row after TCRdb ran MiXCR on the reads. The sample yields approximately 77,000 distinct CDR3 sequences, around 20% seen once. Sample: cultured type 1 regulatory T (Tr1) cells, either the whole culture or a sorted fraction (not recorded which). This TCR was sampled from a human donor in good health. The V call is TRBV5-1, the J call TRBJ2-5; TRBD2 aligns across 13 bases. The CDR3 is CASSHLPGTSGIVTQYF. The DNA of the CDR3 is TGCGCCAGCAGCCACCTCCCCGGGACTAGCGGGATTGTGACCCAGTACTTC.